The clone carrying this TCR beta chain has at least ten counts. Its specificity is not known. These data come from a study of T cells after yellow fever vaccination. General study findings and limits: Post-booster repertoires contained most primary-vaccination clones again (roughly 97% CD4, around 88% CD8).

In making TCR cDNA, 5'RACE template switching added a universal primer site and UMIs to it. TCRdb ran MiXCR on the 5' RACE reads and lists one entry per CDR3 protein. This table holds 200,000 to 250,000 distinct CDR3 sequences, approximately 3.3% found once. With 1 base clipped from V and 6 bases from J, the junction kept 0 bases outside the gene matches. The germline CDR1 and CDR2 sequences are SGHRS and YFSETQ. There are 13 residues in the CDR3. This clonotype was obtained from a man aged 18-30 years who received the YFV17D yellow fever vaccine. This sample comprised CD4+ T cells sorted from PBMCs, obtained 10 days after the yellow fever booster vaccination. The rearrangement joins TRBV5-1 to TRBJ2-1, with 8 bases lining up with TRBD2. CDR3 nucleotides: TGCGCCAGCAGCTTGCGGGGGGGCAATGAGCAGTTCTTC. This encodes CASSLRGGNEQFF.